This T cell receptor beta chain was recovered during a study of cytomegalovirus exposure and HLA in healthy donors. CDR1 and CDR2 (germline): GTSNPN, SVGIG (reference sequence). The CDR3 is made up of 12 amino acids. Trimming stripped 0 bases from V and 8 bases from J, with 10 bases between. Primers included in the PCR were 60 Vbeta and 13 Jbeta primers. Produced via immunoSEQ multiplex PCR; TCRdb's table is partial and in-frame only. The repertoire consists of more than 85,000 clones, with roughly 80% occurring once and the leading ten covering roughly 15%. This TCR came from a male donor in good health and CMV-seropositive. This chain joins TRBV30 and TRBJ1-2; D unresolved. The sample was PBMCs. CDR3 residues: CAWSVSLGGYTF. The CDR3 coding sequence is TGTGCCTGGAGTGTAAGCCTAGGCGGCTACACCTTC.